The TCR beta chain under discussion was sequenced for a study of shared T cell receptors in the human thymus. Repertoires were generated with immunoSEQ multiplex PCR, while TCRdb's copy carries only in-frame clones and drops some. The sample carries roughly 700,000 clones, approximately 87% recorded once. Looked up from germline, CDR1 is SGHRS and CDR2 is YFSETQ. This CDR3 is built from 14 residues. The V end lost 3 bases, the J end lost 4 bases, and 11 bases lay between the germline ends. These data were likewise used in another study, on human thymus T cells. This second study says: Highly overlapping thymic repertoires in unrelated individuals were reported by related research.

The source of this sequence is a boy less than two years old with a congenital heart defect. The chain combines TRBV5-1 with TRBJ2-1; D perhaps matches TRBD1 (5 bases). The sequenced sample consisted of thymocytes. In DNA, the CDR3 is TGCGCCAGCAGCTCCAACGACAGATACAATGAGCAGTTCTTC. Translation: CASSSNDRYNEQFF.